The sequence of this TCR beta chain was determined in a study of cytomegalovirus exposure and HLA in healthy donors (dated by TCRdb to 2016 to 2017). General notes on the study: The 666 repertoires of the first cohort and the 110 or so validation repertoires were produced on the same platform, according to a later analysis. The study was designed to test whether signatures of past pathogen exposure could be identified by cataloging public T cell receptors. Along with the approximately 650-subject first cohort, a separate validation cohort of approximately 110 different subjects was used. To predict cytomegalovirus infection status, the study brought together high-throughput TCR immunosequencing, statistical association of individual TCRs with disease status, and machine learning.

The library was prepared using the immunoSEQ multiplex PCR assay. In the original analysis: A statistical classification framework was built for diagnosing cytomegalovirus status from the catalog of TCR beta chain sequences. TCRdb stores this immuneACCESS table with in-frame sequences only. Part of the clones is absent; in the studies checked, under half of the shortfall reflects unresolved V genes, and no reason is known for the rest. The V and J calls and clone size come from that table; D and trimming were worked out from the DNA. This sample has 130,000 to 150,000 clones in its table, and 89% of those were observed once. Roughly 9.2% of the sample rests with the top ten. V lost 2 bases and J lost 7 bases; the stretch between them is 17 bases long. The germline V gene specifies SGHVS as CDR1 and FNYEAQ as CDR2. Including the terminal cysteine and phenylalanine, the CDR3 comprises 15 residues. Left in the record is the CDR3 DNA by itself, 45 bases read in frame from the first base.

The donors belonged to the validation cohort of 120 subjects, which was separate from the roughly 670-subject first cohort. Overall results and qualifications from the work: Of the cluster scores, 85% to 95% were above 0 in a later analysis, which found that TCRs clustered in the first cohort also tended to co-occur in the 90 to 150 validation repertoires. A later analysis lacked HLA typing for the validation cohort, so it scored co-occurrence in that cohort across all 120 or so repertoires. Most TCR sequences were seen in very few donors, while some public TCRs were found in many individuals. A total of 150 or so TCR beta chains were listed by the study as associated with cytomegalovirus. The authors suggested that the approach could potentially be generalized to other disease states and immunological phenotypes. Cytomegalovirus status was reported to be diagnosed by the classifier with high specificity and sensitivity in both the original and validation cohorts. In vitro tests confirmed that a few of the cytomegalovirus-associated TCR beta chains recognize cytomegalovirus antigens.

Turning to this clone: Its antigen is not yet known. It has no much larger one-base neighbor in the sample; base qualities were not kept.

The source is a woman under 30 in good health and CMV-seropositive. The sequencing sample was made of PBMCs. The chain uses TRBV7-6 and TRBJ2-5, and perhaps TRBD2 as D gene, on 5 matching bases. Here is the DNA: TGTGCCAGCAGCTTAATCGCGGGTAGAAAAGGGACCCAGTACTTC. The resulting protein is CASSLIAGRKGTQYF.